These 5 T cell receptor beta chains were all obtained from the same sample, sequenced in a study of T cell changes during pregnancy in multiple sclerosis. Assay: immunoSEQ multiplex PCR; the TCRdb copy retains only in-frame clones and omits some. The table has roughly 70,000 clones, approximately 92% seen once. This sample comprised peripheral blood, obtained in the first trimester of pregnancy. Receptor source: a female donor with multiple sclerosis, enrolled in a pregnancy study.

The V gene is TRBV4-2, the J gene TRBJ2-3; 8 bases are shared with TRBD2. V shed 4 bases and J 3 bases; nucleotides not matched to a gene: 9. CDR3 length: 16 residues. CDR1 and CDR2 (germline): LGHNA, YNFKEQ. The CDR3 DNA follows: TGTGCCAGCAGCCCGGCCGGGGGGGGCCGGACAGATACGCAGTATTTT. This sequence encodes CASSPAGGGRTDTQYF.

This clone has only one observation. The chain uses TRBV5-4 and TRBJ2-1; TRBD2 is a possible D gene (6 bases). CDR1 SGHNT and CDR2 YYREEE come from the germline V gene (reference sequence). This CDR3 has 13 residues. V lost 2 bases and J lost 9, with 12 bases in between. Here the CDR3 reads CASSFLAVGEQFF. The CDR3 bases are TGTGCCAGCAGCTTCTTAGCGGTGGGTGAGCAGTTCTTC.

This CDR3 reads CASRGDRQNYGNTIYF. The CDR3 DNA follows: TGTGCCAGCAGGGGGGACAGACAAAATTACGGAAACACCATATATTTT. The V gene is TRBV2, the J gene TRBJ1-3; 7 nucleotides align to TRBD1. J gave up 4 bases and V 6 bases, and 12 bases lay outside the gene matches. Germline lookup yields CDR1 SNHLY and CDR2 FYNNEI. The CDR3 spans 16 residues.

The V gene is TRBV19, the J gene TRBJ2-7; unclear D gene. V was clipped by 6 bases and J by 3 bases, with 12 bases between them. The CDR3 loop spans 13 amino acids. Germline CDR1 and CDR2: LNHDA and SQIVND (reference sequence). The CDR3 bases are TGTGCCAGTAGGGGTTCTAGGTACTACGAGCAGTACTTC. Protein product: CASRGSRYYEQYF.

V gene TRBV10-3 combines with J gene TRBJ1-1; maybe TRBD1 (6 bases). Per the germline V gene, CDR1 is ENHRY and CDR2 is SYGVKD. V dropped 4 bases and J dropped 5 bases, with 17 bases sitting between them. CDR3 length: 15 residues. The CDR3 DNA reads as TGTGCCATCAGTGGTACAGGGTCGCAGAAAACTGAAGCTTTCTTT. Protein sequence: CAISGTGSQKTEAFF.